A selection of T cell receptor beta chains follows, all from one sample in a study of CD8+ T cells in alopecia areata. This table comes from immunoSEQ multiplex PCR, and its TCRdb copy is limited to in-frame clones, with some not included. Of 95,000 to 150,000 clones in the sample, around 56% were seen once. The sequencing used CD4+ T cells sorted from blood, collected at week 4, from a patient treated with tofacitinib. Source of these receptors: a human donor with alopecia areata. Each CDR3 is given with its conserved first and last residue. A D gene is named only where the DNA matches it firmly. Clone size is stated in some rows and not others, as once, few, many or a class when expanded.

clone_size,d_call,v_call,j_call,cdr3_aa,cdr3_nt
few,NA,TRBV5-8,TRBJ1-6,CASSSGMDSPLHF,TGTGCCAGCAGTTCCGGTATGGATTCACCCCTCCACTTT
NA,NA,TRBV5-1,TRBJ1-1,CASSFTVNTEAFF,TGCGCCAGCAGCTTCACAGTGAACACTGAAGCTTTCTTT
NA,NA,TRBV29-1,TRBJ1-4,CSVEDPRARGKLFF,TGCAGCGTTGAAGATCCCAGGGCCCGAGGAAAACTGTTTTTT
few,NA,TRBV7-3,TRBJ1-1,CASSPTGGTDTEAFF,TGTGCCAGCAGCCCTACCGGAGGGACCGACACTGAAGCTTTCTTT
NA,NA,TRBV19,TRBJ2-5,CASSILSGTTETQYF,TGTGCCAGTAGTATTCTCTCGGGGACGACGGAGACCCAGTACTTC
NA,NA,TRBV29-1,TRBJ2-2,CSVPRVTGELFF,TGCAGCGTTCCGAGGGTCACCGGGGAGCTGTTTTTT
once,TRBD2,TRBV4-1,TRBJ2-1,CASSQDMGTSGSARKQFF,TGCGCCAGCAGCCAAGATATGGGTACTAGCGGGAGCGCAAGGAAGCAGTTCTTC
NA,TRBD1,TRBV30,TRBJ1-2,CAWSVSEGAFGYTF,TGTGCCTGGAGTGTCTCGGAGGGGGCCTTTGGCTACACCTTC
NA,NA,TRBV2,TRBJ2-1,CASKGSYNEQFF,TGTGCCAGCAAGGGGTCCTACAATGAGCAGTTCTTC
few,NA,TRBV30,TRBJ1-2,CAWSGTRPGHSINYGYTF,TGTGCCTGGAGTGGGACCCGACCGGGACACAGCATTAACTATGGCTACACCTTC
few,NA,TRBV19,TRBJ2-1,CASNRGSEQFF,TGTGCCAGTAATAGGGGGAGTGAGCAGTTCTTC
NA,NA,TRBV6-5,TRBJ2-3,CASWGGDTQYF,TGTGCCAGCTGGGGAGGAGATACGCAGTATTTT
NA,TRBD1,TRBV11-2,TRBJ2-6,CASSSRAQGAAGANVLTF,TGTGCCAGCAGCTCCCGGGCCCAGGGGGCCGCTGGGGCCAACGTCCTGACTTTC
NA,NA,TRBV30,TRBJ1-1,CAWSASGHYMNTEAFF,TGTGCCTGGAGTGCCTCGGGACACTACATGAACACTGAAGCTTTCTTT
NA,NA,TRBV15,TRBJ2-5,CATSRDVLGTQYF,TGTGCCACCAGCAGAGATGTTTTGGGGACCCAGTACTTC
NA,NA,TRBV5-1,TRBJ2-1,CASSLDSRQEQFF,TGCGCCAGCAGCTTGGACTCACGCCAGGAGCAGTTCTTC
NA,TRBD2,TRBV11-2,TRBJ2-3,CASSSSSGGTDTQYF,TGTGCCAGCAGCTCCTCTAGCGGGGGCACAGATACGCAGTATTTT
NA,NA,TRBV29-1,TRBJ1-1,CSVEAGKGWMNTEAFF,TGCAGCGTTGAGGCGGGGAAGGGGTGGATGAACACTGAAGCTTTCTTT
NA,TRBD1,TRBV6-6,TRBJ1-5,CASSSGTGGNQPQHF,TGTGCCAGCAGTTCCGGGACAGGGGGTAATCAGCCCCAGCATTTT
few,NA,TRBV6-5,TRBJ2-3,CASSYSTAGARNTQYF,TGTGCCAGCAGTTACTCGACGGCAGGGGCCAGAAATACGCAGTATTTT
few,NA,TRBV29-1,TRBJ2-3,CSVEDQATDTQYF,TGCAGCGTTGAAGATCAAGCCACAGATACGCAGTATTTT
NA,NA,TRBV25-1,TRBJ1-2,CASSEGPRDGYTF,TGTGCCAGCAGTGAAGGGCCCCGAGATGGCTACACCTTC
once,NA,TRBV29-1,TRBJ1-1,CSAKGSGMNTEAFF,TGCAGCGCAAAGGGGTCGGGGATGAACACTGAAGCTTTCTTT
NA,NA,TRBV6-1,TRBJ2-7,CASSPPERGYEQYF,TGTGCCAGCTCTCCTCCCGAAAGGGGTTACGAGCAGTACTTC
NA,NA,TRBV29-1,TRBJ2-2,CSARRGAGELFF,TGCAGCGCCAGAAGGGGAGCCGGGGAGCTGTTTTTT
NA,NA,TRBV5-1,TRBJ2-5,CASSLVGQKQETQYF,TGCGCCAGCAGCTTGGTCGGACAGAAACAAGAGACCCAGTACTTC
NA,TRBD1,TRBV25-1,TRBJ1-2,CASSEWSQTGSGYTF,TGTGCCAGCAGTGAATGGTCCCAGACAGGGAGCGGCTACACCTTC
NA,TRBD1,TRBV29-1,TRBJ2-7,CSVNNLRDSPDEQYF,TGCAGCGTTAATAATCTCCGGGACAGTCCGGACGAGCAGTACTTC
NA,NA,TRBV11-2,TRBJ2-5,CASSIQETQYF,TGTGCCAGCAGCATACAAGAGACCCAGTACTTC
NA,TRBD1,TRBV29-1,TRBJ1-1,CSVGIPRQGRGEAFF,TGCAGCGTTGGTATTCCCCGACAGGGTCGGGGTGAAGCTTTCTTT
NA,NA,TRBV30,TRBJ2-1,CAWSVLYEQFF,TGTGCCTGGAGTGTACTCTATGAGCAGTTCTTC
few,NA,TRBV29-1,TRBJ1-1,CSVDRINTEAFF,TGCAGCGTTGACAGGATCAACACTGAAGCTTTCTTT
NA,NA,TRBV25-1,TRBJ1-4,CASSEPGHRMGKLFF,TGTGCCAGCAGTGAGCCGGGACATAGAATGGGAAAACTGTTTTTT
NA,NA,TRBV7-9,TRBJ1-1,CASSPTRGANPNTEAFF,TGTGCCAGCAGCCCGACTCGAGGGGCGAACCCAAACACTGAAGCTTTCTTT
NA,NA,TRBV27,TRBJ1-5,CASSLGGRNQPQHF,TGTGCCAGCAGTTTGGGCGGGCGCAATCAGCCCCAGCATTTT
NA,NA,TRBV6-1,TRBJ1-6,CASSERNSPLHF,TGTGCCAGCAGTGAGAGAAATTCACCCCTCCACTTT
NA,NA,TRBV29-1,TRBJ2-7,CSGTGTETYEQYF,TGCAGTGGAACAGGGACCGAGACCTACGAGCAGTACTTC
NA,NA,TRBV2,TRBJ2-3,CASSVQGVRTDTQYF,TGTGCCAGCAGTGTTCAGGGTGTCCGCACAGATACGCAGTATTTT
NA,NA,TRBV10-3,TRBJ2-2,CAIRRDRGRGAGELFF,TGTGCCATCAGGAGGGACCGAGGCAGAGGGGCCGGGGAGCTGTTTTTT
NA,TRBD2,TRBV7-8,TRBJ2-2,CASSLMGGRDDTGELFF,TGTGCCAGCAGCTTGATGGGCGGGAGGGATGACACCGGGGAGCTGTTTTTT
NA,TRBD2,TRBV29-1,TRBJ2-6,CSVSPGLAGLGANVLTF,TGCAGCGTCTCCCCGGGACTAGCGGGGTTAGGGGCCAACGTCCTGACTTTC
NA,TRBD1,TRBV14,TRBJ1-2,CASSQGTGLDYGYTF,TGTGCCAGCAGCCAGGGGACAGGGCTGGACTATGGCTACACCTTC
NA,TRBD1,TRBV4-1,TRBJ2-2,CASSQDLRGLSTGELFF,TGCGCCAGCAGCCAAGATCTGAGGGGGCTGAGCACCGGGGAGCTGTTTTTT
few,TRBD1,TRBV7-9,TRBJ1-2,CASMRGGADYGYTF,TGTGCCAGCATGAGAGGGGGCGCGGATTATGGCTACACCTTC
NA,NA,TRBV30,TRBJ2-1,CAWTQKVGRNEQFF,TGTGCCTGGACCCAAAAGGTCGGCCGCAATGAGCAGTTCTTC